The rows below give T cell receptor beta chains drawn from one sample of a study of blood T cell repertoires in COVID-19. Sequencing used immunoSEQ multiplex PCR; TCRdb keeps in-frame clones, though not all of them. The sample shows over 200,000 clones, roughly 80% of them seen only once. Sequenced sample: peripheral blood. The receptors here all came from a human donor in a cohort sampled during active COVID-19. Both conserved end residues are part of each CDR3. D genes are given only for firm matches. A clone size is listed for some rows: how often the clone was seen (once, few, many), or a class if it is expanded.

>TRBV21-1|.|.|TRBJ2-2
CASSMVPPGTGELFF
TGTGCCAGCAGCATGGTCCCCCCGGGTACCGGGGAGCTGTTTTTT
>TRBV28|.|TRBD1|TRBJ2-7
CASSLTSGTGGSYEQYF
TGTGCCAGCAGTTTAACCTCCGGGACAGGGGGTTCCTACGAGCAGTACTTC
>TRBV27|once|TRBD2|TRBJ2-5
CASRSETSGSRETQYF
TGTGCCAGCAGGTCCGAGACTAGCGGGAGTAGGGAGACCCAGTACTTC
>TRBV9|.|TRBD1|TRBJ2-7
CASSPGQLGSYEQYF
TGTGCCAGCAGCCCGGGACAGTTGGGGTCCTACGAGCAGTACTTC
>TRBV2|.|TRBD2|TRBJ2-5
CASSSRTSVQETQYF
TGTGCCAGCAGTTCCAGGACTAGCGTGCAAGAGACCCAGTACTTC
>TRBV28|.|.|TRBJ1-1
CRAANMNTEAFF
TGCAGGGCAGCGAACATGAACACTGAAGCTTTCTTT
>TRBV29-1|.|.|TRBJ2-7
CSAAGTPYSYEQYF
TGCAGCGCTGCCGGGACTCCTTACTCCTACGAGCAGTACTTC
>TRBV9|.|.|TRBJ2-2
CASSDLLTEGTGELFF
TGTGCCAGCAGCGATCTACTCACTGAGGGAACCGGGGAGCTGTTTTTT
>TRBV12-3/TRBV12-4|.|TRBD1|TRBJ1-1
CASSPGQGTEAFF
TGTGCCAGCAGTCCGGGACAGGGGACTGAAGCTTTCTTT
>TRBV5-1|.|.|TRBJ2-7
CASSATQSSLEQYF
TGCGCCAGCAGCGCTACGCAATCGAGTTTGGAGCAGTACTTC
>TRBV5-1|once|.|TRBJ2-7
CASRRAPGDEQYF
TGCGCCAGCAGAAGGGCTCCGGGAGACGAGCAGTACTTC
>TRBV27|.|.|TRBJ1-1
CASSLLGWGTEAFF
TGTGCCAGCAGTTTACTAGGCTGGGGCACCGAAGCTTTCTTT
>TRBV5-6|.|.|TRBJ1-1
CASFLLGGGDTEAFF
TGTGCCAGCTTTCTCTTGGGAGGGGGGGACACTGAAGCTTTCTTT
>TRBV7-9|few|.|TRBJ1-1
CASSPFGTEAFF
TGTGCCAGCAGCCCGTTCGGCACTGAAGCTTTCTTT
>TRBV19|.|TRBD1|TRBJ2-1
CASSILPGTGRNEQFF
TGTGCCAGTAGTATTCTCCCCGGGACAGGACGCAATGAGCAGTTCTTC
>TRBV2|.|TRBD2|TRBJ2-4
CASSDEASGGNIQYF
TGTGCCAGCAGTGATGAGGCTAGCGGGGGAAACATTCAGTACTTC
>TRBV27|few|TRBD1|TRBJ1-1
CASSSPGQGRAFF
TGTGCCAGCAGCTCCCCGGGACAGGGAAGAGCTTTCTTT
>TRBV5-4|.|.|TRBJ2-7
CASSADSYEQYF
TGTGCCAGCAGCGCAGACAGCTACGAGCAGTACTTC
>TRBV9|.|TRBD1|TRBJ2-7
CASSVFEGADEQYF
TGTGCCAGCAGCGTATTCGAGGGGGCCGACGAGCAGTACTTC
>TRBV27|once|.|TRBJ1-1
CASSLRQVWGTEAFF
TGTGCCAGCAGCCTTAGACAGGTTTGGGGCACTGAAGCTTTCTTT
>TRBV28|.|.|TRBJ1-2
CASAVRGTGGYTF
TGTGCCAGCGCTGTGAGGGGGACGGGTGGCTACACCTTC
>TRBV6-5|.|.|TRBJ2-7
CASSYSRQPSSYEQYF
TGTGCCAGCAGTTACTCGAGACAGCCGAGCTCCTACGAGCAGTACTTC
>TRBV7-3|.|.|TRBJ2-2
CASSPQTLNTGELFF
TGTGCCAGCAGCCCTCAGACACTTAACACCGGGGAGCTGTTTTTT
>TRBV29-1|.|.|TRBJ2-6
CSVQVPGANVLTF
TGCAGCGTTCAGGTGCCAGGGGCCAACGTCCTGACTTTC
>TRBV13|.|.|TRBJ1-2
CASRPGNNYGYTF
TGTGCCAGCAGGCCGGGGAATAACTATGGCTACACCTTC
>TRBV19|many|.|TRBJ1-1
CASSFTGLPNTEAFF
TGTGCCAGTTCATTCACGGGACTCCCGAACACTGAAGCTTTCTTT
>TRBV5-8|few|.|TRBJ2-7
CASSLTGDPYEQYF
TGTGCCAGCAGCTTGACAGGAGATCCCTACGAGCAGTACTTC
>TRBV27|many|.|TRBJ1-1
CASSLSDTNTEAFF
TGTGCCAGCAGTTTATCGGACACGAACACTGAAGCTTTCTTT
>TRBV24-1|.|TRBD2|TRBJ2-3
CATSASLAGRTDTQYF
TGTGCCACCAGTGCTTCTCTAGCGGGACGCACAGATACGCAGTATTTT
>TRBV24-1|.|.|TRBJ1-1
CATSGGEWTEAFF
TGTGCCACCAGTGGGGGGGAGTGGACTGAAGCTTTCTTT
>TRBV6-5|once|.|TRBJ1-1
CASSYESTVEAFF
TGTGCCAGCAGTTACGAGTCTACGGTTGAAGCTTTCTTT
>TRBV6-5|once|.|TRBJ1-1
CASSYSARTTEAFF
TGTGCCAGCAGTTACTCGGCGAGGACAACTGAAGCTTTCTTT
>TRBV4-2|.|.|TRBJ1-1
CASSQTGGRTEAFF
TGTGCCAGCAGCCAGACTGGGGGGAGGACTGAAGCTTTCTTT
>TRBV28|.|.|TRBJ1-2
CASSPGAYGYTF
TGTGCCAGCAGCCCAGGGGCCTATGGCTACACCTTC
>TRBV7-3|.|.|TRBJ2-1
CASSLRLSDEQFF
TGTGCCAGCAGCTTGAGACTATCCGATGAGCAGTTCTTC
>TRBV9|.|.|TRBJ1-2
CASSVGGSYGYTF
TGTGCCAGCAGCGTCGGGGGAAGCTATGGCTACACCTTC
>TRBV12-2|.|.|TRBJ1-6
CASRAGVYNSPLHF
TGTGCAAGTCGCGCAGGGGTCTATAATTCACCCCTCCACTTT
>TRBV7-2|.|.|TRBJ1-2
CASSLSSRAAYGYTF
TGTGCCAGCAGCTTATCAAGCAGGGCCGCCTATGGCTACACCTTC
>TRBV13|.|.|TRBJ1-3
CASSLQGNTIYF
TGTGCCAGCAGCCTACAGGGAAACACCATATATTTT
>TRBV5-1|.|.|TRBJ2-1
CASSLDVGTGNNEQFF
TGCGCCAGCAGTCTTGATGTGGGGACTGGGAACAATGAGCAGTTCTTC
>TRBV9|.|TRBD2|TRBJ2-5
CASSVGHDTSGKETQYF
TGTGCCAGCAGCGTAGGACATGACACTAGCGGAAAAGAGACCCAGTACTTC
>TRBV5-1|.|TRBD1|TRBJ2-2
CASSSDREDTGELFF
TGCGCCAGCAGCTCGGACAGGGAAGACACCGGGGAGCTGTTTTTT
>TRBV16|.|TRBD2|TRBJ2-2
CASSPPTSGSVGELFF
TGTGCCAGCAGCCCACCGACTAGCGGGAGTGTCGGGGAGCTGTTTTTT
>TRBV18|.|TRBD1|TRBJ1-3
CASSSDRGGFGNTIYF
TGTGCCAGCTCATCGGACAGGGGTGGATTTGGAAACACCATATATTTT
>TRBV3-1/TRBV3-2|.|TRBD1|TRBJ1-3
CASSQERDRAGNTIYF
TGTGCCAGCAGCCAAGAAAGGGACAGGGCTGGAAACACCATATATTTT
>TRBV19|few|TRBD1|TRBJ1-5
CATLRTGNSNQPQHF
TGTGCCACACTTCGGACAGGAAATAGCAATCAGCCCCAGCATTTT